This T cell receptor beta chain derives from a study of blood T cells in healthy people across ages. Study-level findings and limits: There was no known CMV status for donors, so expanded clonotype changes were possibly confounded.

Notes on this clonotype: Antigen unknown.

This CDR3 contains 15 residues. Germline-derived CDR1 and CDR2 are DFQATT and SNEGSKA (reference sequence). Isolation recovered at least 7 million PBMCs from every sample. PCR was performed a second time for 7 to 11 cycles using a sample-barcoded 5' primer and a J-beta primer mix. Through a template-switch adaptor with 12 random nucleotides, each cDNA molecule received a tag. TCRdb re-analysed the 5' RACE reads in MiXCR, keeping a single row per CDR3 protein. This sample has 780,000 or so distinct CDR3 sequences, with around 50% found just once. Material: blood. The sequence was collected from a middle-aged man in good health. The V gene is TRBV20-1, the J gene TRBJ2-4; TRBD2 matches 10 bases. Near its end, the DNA agrees better with TRBJ2-5, so the J call may be wrong. DNA of the CDR3: TGCAGTGCTAGCCGGAGCGGGGGGGTTAAAGAGACCCAGTACTTC. Its translation is CSASRSGGVKETQYF.